Below are 14 T cell receptor beta chains sequenced from a single sample in a study of blood T cell repertoires in COVID-19. TCRdb keeps only in-frame clones here, not all; method: immunoSEQ multiplex PCR. Of approximately 170,000 clones in the sample, around 84% were seen once. Sequencing was carried out using peripheral blood. Receptors were obtained from a woman older than 75 with COVID-19, enrolled during active disease.

The chain links TRBV19 to TRBJ2-2; 7 bases agree with TRBD1. Germline V CDR1 and CDR2: LNHDA, SQIVND (reference sequence). The trim removed 6 bases at V and 5 bases at J, leaving 9 bases unmatched. This CDR3 comprises 15 residues. As DNA, the CDR3 is TGTGCCAGTAGCCCCAGGGGACAGCCGACCGGGGAGCTGTTTTTT. Translated, it gives CASSPRGQPTGELFF.

Concerning this clone itself: In the same sample, other DNA sequences code for this CDR3. The chain joins TRBV7-2 to TRBJ1-5; no firm D call. V dropped 1 base and J dropped 0 bases, with 7 bases sitting between them. The CDR3 covers 15 residues. The germline V gene encodes CDR1 SGHTA and CDR2 FQGNSA. The CDR3 here is CASSLDPGSNQPQHF. The CDR3 DNA is TGTGCCAGCAGCTTAGATCCAGGTAGCAATCAGCCCCAGCATTTT.

The rearrangement uses TRBV19 and TRBJ1-2; D unclear. The CDR3 spans 15 residues. Germline-derived CDR1 and CDR2 are LNHDA and SQIVND (reference sequence). Trimming pared 3 bases from V and 3 bases from J, leaving 14 bases between. For the CDR3, the DNA is TGTGCCAGTAGTATCTTTCGAGGGAATGACTATGGCTACACCTTC. It translates to CASSIFRGNDYGYTF.

This chain links TRBV11-3 with TRBJ2-5, with 8 nucleotides matching TRBD2. The CDR3 extends over 17 amino acids. Germline V gene sequence: CDR1 SGHNT, CDR2 YENEEA. The trim removed 5 bases at V and 0 bases at J, leaving 11 bases unmatched. The CDR3 spells CASSQGLAGSYQETQYF. For the CDR3, the DNA is TGTGCCAGCAGCCAGGGGCTAGCGGGTTCGTACCAAGAGACCCAGTACTTC.

The V gene is TRBV21-1, the J gene TRBJ2-7; the D segment call TRBD1 is taken from the table without a DNA check. TRBV21-1 is a documented pseudogene. The CDR3 is made up of 16 amino acids. CDR3 coding DNA: TGTGCCAGCAGCACAATCCCGGGACAGGGTTCCTACGAGCAGTACTTC. Its protein is CASSTIPGQGSYEQYF.

The chain is built from TRBV6-5 and TRBJ1-1; 8 positions match TRBD1. The V gene end was trimmed by 6 bases and the J gene end by 0 bases; junction bases not matched to a gene: 6. Germline CDR1 MNHEY, CDR2 SVGAGI. The CDR3 runs 15 residues. The CDR3 sequence is CASSLGQGMNTEAFF. CDR3 nucleotides: TGTGCCAGCAGCCTAGGACAGGGCATGAACACTGAAGCTTTCTTT.

The chain uses TRBV9 and TRBJ1-2; the D is unclear. Trimming took off 3 bases at V and 5 bases at J, with 11 bases between the two ends. CDR1 and CDR2 (germline): SGDLS, YYNGEE. The CDR3 extends over 13 amino acids. The CDR3 coding sequence is TGTGCCAGCAGCGCGATTCGGGGATATGGCTACACCTTC. It specifies CASSAIRGYGYTF.

The chain links TRBV28 to TRBJ2-7, with 14 bases aligning to TRBD2. This CDR3 is built from 22 residues. The V gene end was trimmed by 4 bases and the J gene end by 5 bases; junction bases not matched to a gene: 25. Germline loops: CDR1 MDHEN, CDR2 SYDVKM. The CDR3 DNA is TGTGCCAGCAGTTCAACAATGACGGGACTAGCGGGAGTACTATCCTCCTCTAACGAGCAGTACTTC. Residues: CASSSTMTGLAGVLSSSNEQYF.

The genes are TRBV7-2 and TRBJ2-7; the match to TRBD2 covers 7 bases. The germline V gene encodes CDR1 SGHTA and CDR2 FQGNSA. The CDR3 is 14 amino acids. With V trimmed by 6 bases and J by 4 bases, 9 bases remained unmatched. CDR3 amino acids: CASRSGRSSYEQYF. CDR3 nucleotides: TGTGCCAGCAGGTCCGGGAGGAGCTCTTACGAGCAGTACTTC.

V and J are TRBV18 and TRBJ1-1; 7 nucleotides match TRBD1. The CDR3 spans 14 residues. CDR1 and CDR2 from the germline V gene are KGHSH and LQKENI. V dropped 3 bases and J dropped 4; count of bases not matched to a gene: 5. In DNA, the CDR3 is TGTGCCAGCTCACCTCAGGGGGGAGGCACTGAAGCTTTCTTT. Its translation: CASSPQGGGTEAFF. Filled out from reference TRBV18 and TRBJ1-1, the complete variable domain reads NAGVMQNPRHLVRRRGQEARLRCSPMKGHSHVYWYRQLPEEGLKFMVYLQKENIIDESGMPKERFSAEFPKEGPSILRIQQVVRGDSAAYFCASSPQGGGTEAFFGQGTRLTVV.

The V gene is TRBV12-3 or TRBV12-4, the J gene TRBJ2-7, with D possibly being TRBD1 (5 bases). The V end was cut by 5 bases, the J end by 0 bases, with 8 bases between. The CDR3 spans 13 residues. As DNA, the CDR3 is TGTGCCAGCAGTAGGGGCCTCTCCTACGAGCAGTACTTC. Protein product: CASSRGLSYEQYF.

This clone has a single count. DNA of the CDR3: TGTGCCAGCAGCCCGGGACAGGGACCATCCTACGAGCAGTACTTC. This translates into CASSPGQGPSYEQYF. The chain recombines TRBV9 with TRBJ2-7; TRBD1 agrees at 9 bases. Trimming removed 4 bases from V and 1 base from J; junction bases left unmatched: 6. The CDR3 runs 15 residues. CDR1 SGDLS and CDR2 YYNGEE come from the germline V gene.

This chain joins TRBV5-6 and TRBJ1-1, with TRBD1 identical over 8 bases. This CDR3 is 15 amino acids long. The V and J ends lost 2 bases and 5 bases, in that order; junction bases with no gene match: 8. Germline V lookup: CDR1 SGHDT, CDR2 YYEEEE. The CDR3 spells CASSFGPTGGTEAFF. The CDR3 DNA reads as TGTGCCAGCAGCTTCGGGCCAACAGGGGGAACTGAAGCTTTCTTT.

The chain links TRBV27 to TRBJ2-1, with 8 bases fitting TRBD2. The germline gives CDR1 MNHEY, CDR2 SMNVEV (reference sequence). The length of the CDR3 is 13 residues. After removal of 10 bases from V and 4 bases from J, the junction contained 6 bases not matched to a gene. CDR3 region: CATRAGGYNEQFF. The CDR3 DNA sequence: TGTGCCACCAGGGCGGGAGGTTACAATGAGCAGTTCTTC.